This passage covers 26 T cell receptor beta chains from one sample sequenced in a study of a mutant IDH1 vaccine in newly diagnosed glioma. Their antigens remain unidentified. Time point of the sample: week 23, last vaccination. Mutant IDH1 20-mer peptide, at 300 ug, made up each vaccine dose, with topical imiquimod. Measured with immunoSEQ multiplex PCR; TCRdb has only the in-frame clones, and not every one. The sample carries 60,000 to 85,000 clones, 75% to 90% recorded once. The material was PBMCs, obtained from a glioma patient whose treatment included an IDH1 peptide vaccine. Receptors originate from a woman in her forties or fifties with glioma.

The chain links TRBV5-1 to TRBJ2-3; 7 bases match TRBD2. Trimming took 0 bases from V and 3 from J; bases not matched to a gene: 4. The germline CDR1 and CDR2 sequences are SGHRS and YFSETQ. This CDR3 comprises 15 residues. CDR3 residues: CASSLGGRRTDTQYF. The CDR3 DNA reads TGCGCCAGCAGCTTGGGCGGGAGACGGACAGATACGCAGTATTTT.

V is TRBV10-3 and J is TRBJ2-2, with unresolved D. The V gene's germline CDR1 is ENHRY and CDR2 SYGVKD. This CDR3 contains 14 residues. The V gene lost 0 bases and the J gene lost 5 bases, with 7 bases spanning the gap. CDR3 in amino acids: CAISESRRTGELFF. The CDR3 nucleotides are TGTGCCATCAGTGAGTCACGGAGAACCGGGGAGCTGTTTTTT.

J is TRBJ1-5 and V is TRBV7-2, with D tentatively TRBD1 (5 bases). Trimming cost V 5 bases and J 12 bases, with 20 bases left between them. CDR1 SGHTA and CDR2 FQGNSA come from the germline V gene. The CDR3 totals 14 residues. The CDR3 region is CASSAAGHHRGQHF. DNA of the CDR3: TGTGCCAGCAGCGCAGCAGGACATCATCGGGGCCAGCATTTT.

The J gene is TRBJ2-7, the V gene TRBV6-1; TRBD1 aligns across 11 bases. The junction had 2 bases not matched to a gene; V was cut back by 8 bases and J by 2 bases. The CDR3 runs 13 residues. Germline V CDR1 and CDR2: MNHNS, SASEGT. The CDR3 DNA is TGTGCCAGCGAGGACAGGGGGCCCTACGAGCAGTACTTC. It codes for CASEDRGPYEQYF.

J is TRBJ2-3 and V is TRBV11-2; TRBD2 might be the D (6 bases). Germline lookup yields CDR1 SGHAT and CDR2 FQNNGV. The CDR3 has 15 residues. The V gene lost 3 bases and the J gene lost 11 bases, with 21 bases spanning the gap. CDR3 coding DNA: TGTGCCAGCAGCTTGGACTTTAGTTATCGCGGGGTGCAGTATTTT. This translates into CASSLDFSYRGVQYF. Together with reference TRBV11-2 and TRBJ2-3, the CDR3 gives the full variable domain: EAGVAQSPRYKIIEKRQSVAFWCNPISGHATLYWYQQILGQGPKLLIQFQNNGVVDDSQLPKDRFSAERLKGVDSTLKIQPAKLEDSAVYLCASSLDFSYRGVQYFGPGTRLTVL.

This clone was detected once. The chain is built from TRBV7-3 and TRBJ2-3; D remains unclear. V lost 6 bases and J lost 0, with 4 bases in between. The CDR3 has 12 amino acids. Germline values: CDR1 SGHTA, CDR2 FQGTGA. The CDR3 region has the DNA TGTGCCAGCAGTCGTAGCACAGATACGCAGTATTTT. Encoded protein: CASSRSTDTQYF.

This clone was picked up one time. This chain joins TRBV6-1 and TRBJ1-2; 8 positions match TRBD1. From germline, CDR1 is MNHNS and CDR2 SASEGT. This CDR3 comprises 15 residues. The junction had 5 bases not matched to a gene; V was cut back by 2 bases and J by 3 bases. The CDR3 DNA reads TGTGCCAGCAGTGAACTCAGGACAGGGTACTATGGCTACACCTTC. The encoded protein is CASSELRTGYYGYTF.

V gene TRBV30 combines with J gene TRBJ2-7; D call uncertain. V was clipped by 0 bases and J by 2 bases, with 5 bases between them. Germline-derived CDR1 and CDR2 are GTSNPN and SVGIG (reference sequence). This CDR3 comprises 12 residues. This CDR3 is CAWSVSPYEQYF. The CDR3 nucleotides read TGTGCCTGGAGTGTAAGCCCCTACGAGCAGTACTTC.

This CDR3 is CASSPRVLSYEQYF. Here the CDR3 DNA reads TGTGCCAGCTCACCGCGAGTGCTCTCCTACGAGCAGTACTTC. The chain recombines TRBV18 with TRBJ2-7; D gene ambiguous. Per the germline V gene, CDR1 is KGHSH and CDR2 is LQKENI. V lost 3 bases to trimming and J lost 0 bases, with 9 bases between them. The CDR3 is 14 residues long. Filled out from reference TRBV18 and TRBJ2-7, the complete variable domain reads NAGVMQNPRHLVRRRGQEARLRCSPMKGHSHVYWYRQLPEEGLKFMVYLQKENIIDESGMPKERFSAEFPKEGPSILRIQQVVRGDSAAYFCASSPRVLSYEQYFGPGTRLTVT.

The chain couples TRBV2 to TRBJ1-4; 10 nucleotides agree with TRBD1. The CDR3 contains 14 residues. Trimming at V came to 5 bases and at J to 7 bases, leaving 4 bases not matched to a gene. The germline V gene encodes CDR1 SNHLY and CDR2 FYNNEI. CDR3 sequence: CASSRGQGGEKLFF. CDR3 sequence (DNA): TGTGCCAGCAGTCGTGGACAGGGGGGTGAAAAACTGTTTTTT.

The chain links TRBV7-9 to TRBJ2-7, with 7 bases lining up with TRBD1. With V trimmed by 4 bases and J by 4 bases, 10 bases remained unmatched. This CDR3 is 15 amino acids long. Germline CDR1 reads SEHNR; CDR2 reads FQNEAQ (reference sequence). The CDR3 protein is CASSSTRTGEYEQYF. CDR3 DNA sequence: TGTGCCAGCAGCTCGACGCGGACAGGAGAGTACGAGCAGTACTTC.

This chain uses TRBV11-3 with TRBJ2-5; D may correspond to TRBD1 or TRBD2 (7 bases each). Per germline, CDR1 SGHNT and CDR2 YENEEA. The V and J ends lost 1 base and 10 bases respectively, with 19 bases between them. The CDR3 runs to 15 residues. CDR3 coding DNA: TGTGCCAGCAGCTTAGGGGGGGGACAGCCTAATGTCCAGTACTTC. Translating gives CASSLGGGQPNVQYF.

CDR3 coding DNA: TGTGCCAGCGGACAGGGCGGGGAAAAACTGTTTTTT. Amino acids: CASGQGGEKLFF. The genes are TRBV4-2 and TRBJ1-4; 8 bases fit TRBD1. V was pared by 8 bases and J by 8 bases, with 4 bases of the junction left unmatched. Germline CDR1 is LGHNA and CDR2 is YNFKEQ. The CDR3 is made up of 12 amino acids.

The rearrangement joins TRBV28 to TRBJ2-5; 9 bases align to TRBD2. The CDR3 length is 16 residues. The trim removed 3 bases at V and 1 base at J, leaving 6 bases unmatched. From germline, CDR1 is MDHEN and CDR2 SYDVKM. The DNA of the CDR3 is TGTGCCAGCAGTTTCCCACTAGCGGGCTCCCAAGAGACCCAGTACTTC. This translates into CASSFPLAGSQETQYF.

The rearrangement links TRBV5-1 to TRBJ1-6; 7 nucleotides align to TRBD1. V lost 1 base and J lost 7; bases outside the gene matches: 2. Germline V CDR1 and CDR2: SGHRS, YFSETQ. The CDR3 consists of 14 residues. The CDR3 loop is CASSLQGENSPLHF. The DNA for the CDR3 is TGCGCCAGCAGCTTGCAGGGGGAGAATTCACCCCTCCACTTT.

V and J are TRBV5-8 and TRBJ1-1; 9 bases agree with TRBD1. CDR3 size: 16 residues. With 7 bases clipped from V and 7 bases from J, the junction kept 17 bases outside the gene matches. Germline V CDR1 and CDR2: SGHTS, YDEGEE. The CDR3 coding sequence is TGTGCCAGCCCCATCCCCCCGGGACAGGGATATTATGAAGCTTTCTTT. As protein: CASPIPPGQGYYEAFF.

The chain joins TRBV6-5 to TRBJ1-6; D is unresolved. V was cut by 2 bases and J by 7 bases, with 9 bases left in between. The CDR3 is 14 amino acids. Looked up from germline, CDR1 is MNHEY and CDR2 is SVGAGI. CDR3 residues: CASSYGGPNSPLHF. CDR3 sequence (DNA): TGTGCCAGCAGTTACGGAGGGCCCAATTCACCCCTCCACTTT.

V and J are TRBV28 and TRBJ2-3, with TRBD2 matching over 11 bases. The CDR3 consists of 17 residues. Germline V gene lookup returns CDR1 MDHEN and CDR2 SYDVKM. The J segment lost 2 bases and the V segment lost 3 bases, leaving 7 bases of the junction unmatched. The DNA for the CDR3 is TGTGCCAGCAGTTTTCTAGCGGGAGGCTCAACCACAGATACGCAGTATTTT. Its protein is CASSFLAGGSTTDTQYF.

The sample holds one count of this clone. The rearrangement joins TRBV28 to TRBJ1-2; D is ambiguous. This CDR3 comprises 15 residues. V lost 1 base to trimming and J lost 0 bases, with 9 bases between them. Germline V gene lookup returns CDR1 MDHEN and CDR2 SYDVKM. CDR3 residues: CASSLYTNANYGYTF. The CDR3 nucleotides read TGTGCCAGCAGTTTATATACTAACGCTAACTATGGCTACACCTTC.

The gene calls are TRBV9 and TRBJ2-3; 11 bases match TRBD2. The germline CDR1 and CDR2 sequences are SGDLS and YYNGEE. V trimming: 3 bases; J trimming: 1 base; junction bases outside the gene matches: 7. The CDR3 is 17 residues long. The CDR3 protein is CASSGGLAGSGTDTQYF. The CDR3 coding sequence is TGTGCCAGCAGCGGCGGACTAGCGGGCTCAGGCACAGATACGCAGTATTTT.

This chain uses TRBV5-8 with TRBJ2-7, with unresolved D. This CDR3 has 12 amino acids. Germline CDR1 and CDR2: SGHTS and YDEGEE. V was trimmed by 4 bases and J by 6 bases, leaving 11 bases between them. The CDR3 sequence: CASSLTLIEQYF. CDR3 coding DNA: TGTGCCAGCAGCCTGACTCTGATCGAGCAGTACTTC.

This chain joins TRBV27 and TRBJ1-1, with a weak D call TRBD1 (5 bases). V lost 7 bases and J lost 4, with 13 bases in between. The CDR3 is 13 residues long. Per the germline V gene, CDR1 is MNHEY and CDR2 is SMNVEV (reference sequence). The CDR3 sequence: CASMVLGGTEAFF. In nucleotides, the CDR3 is TGTGCCAGCATGGTTCTCGGGGGCACTGAAGCTTTCTTT.

This chain connects TRBV6-5 to TRBJ1-2; 8 positions match TRBD1. The V gene end was trimmed by 3 bases and the J gene end by 4 bases; junction bases not matched to a gene: 1. The CDR3 totals 13 residues. The germline gives CDR1 MNHEY, CDR2 SVGAGI. The CDR3 here is CASSYDRGYGYTF. The CDR3 region has the DNA TGTGCCAGCAGTTATGACAGGGGCTATGGCTACACCTTC.

The chain uses TRBV6-1 and TRBJ2-2; D not certain. The V gene lost 4 bases and the J gene lost 0 bases, with 9 bases spanning the gap. CDR1 and CDR2 (germline): MNHNS, SASEGT. This CDR3 is built from 15 residues. The CDR3: CASSGLTANTGELFF. The DNA for the CDR3 is TGTGCCAGCAGTGGACTGACCGCGAACACCGGGGAGCTGTTTTTT.

This clone was detected only once. The chain recombines TRBV19 with TRBJ1-3; 10 nucleotides match TRBD1. The CDR3 has 16 residues. Unmatched junction bases numbered 6, after V lost 6 bases and J lost 1 base. Per the germline V gene, CDR1 is LNHDA and CDR2 is SQIVND (reference sequence). The DNA of the CDR3 is TGTGCCAGTAGGGACCGGGGACAGGGGTCTGGAAACACCATATATTTT. Residues: CASRDRGQGSGNTIYF. Based on the CDR3 plus reference TRBV19 and TRBJ1-3, the full variable domain is DGGITQSPKYLFRKEGQNVTLSCEQNLNHDAMYWYRQDPGQGLRLIYYSQIVNDFQKGDIAEGYSVSREKKESFPLTVTSAQKNPTAFYLCASRDRGQGSGNTIYFGEGSWLTVV.

The chain combines TRBV9 with TRBJ2-4; D is perhaps TRBD1 or TRBD2 (5 bases each). Germline V lookup: CDR1 SGDLS, CDR2 YYNGEE. Between the trimmed V and J ends, which lost 1 base and 3 bases, there was a span of 11 bases. This CDR3 region has 15 residues. The CDR3 is CASSVTGGGKNIQYF. DNA for the CDR3: TGTGCCAGCAGCGTAACAGGAGGAGGCAAAAACATTCAGTACTTC.